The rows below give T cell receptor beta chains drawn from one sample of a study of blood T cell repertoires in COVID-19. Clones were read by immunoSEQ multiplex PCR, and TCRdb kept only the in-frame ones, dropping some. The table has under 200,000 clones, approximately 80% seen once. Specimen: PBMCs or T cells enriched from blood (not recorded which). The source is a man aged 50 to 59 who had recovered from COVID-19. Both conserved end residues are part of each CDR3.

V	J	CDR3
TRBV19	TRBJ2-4	CASSIGQGNIQYF
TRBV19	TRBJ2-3	CASSMKADPVWGYAFTDTQYF
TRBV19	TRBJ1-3	CASGNRGLENSGNTIYF
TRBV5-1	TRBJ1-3	CASSLSWESGNTIYF
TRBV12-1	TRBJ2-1	CASSFGLAGGPNEQFF
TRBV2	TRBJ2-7	CASSDWRREDSPYEQYF
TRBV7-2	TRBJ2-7	CASSLYAQTSYEQYF
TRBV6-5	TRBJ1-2	CAAGQLAGYTF
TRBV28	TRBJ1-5	CASSPWRGSFSNQPQHF
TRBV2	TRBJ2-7	CASSPRDEQYF
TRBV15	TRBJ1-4	CATSRDLLIREKLFF
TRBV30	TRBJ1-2	CAWSRQAGGYTF